This T cell receptor (beta chain) emerged from a study of shared T cell receptors in the human thymus. Method: immunoSEQ multiplex PCR; TCRdb's copy keeps in-frame clones and lacks some. The sample has approximately 730,000 clones, approximately 85% seen once. V dropped 7 bases and J dropped 1; count of bases not matched to a gene: 6. The CDR3 length is 14 residues. Germline CDR1 SNHLY, CDR2 FYNNEI. This sample was shared with a second study, whose subject was human thymus T cells. As reported in that work: Resections that were taken during corrective heart surgery supplied the thymus tissue. Apparent bias marked the V and J gene usage of thymic and blood repertoires. A high degree of thymic repertoire overlap among unrelated individuals was reported in related research.

This TCR was recovered from a girl under three years old with a congenital heart defect. This rearrangement joins TRBV2 to TRBJ1-1; 7 bases agree with TRBD1. Sequencing input: thymocytes. CDR3 loop: CASIRGQANTEAFF. For the CDR3, the DNA is TGTGCCAGCATAAGAGGACAGGCGAACACTGAAGCTTTCTTT.